The count of the clone carrying this T cell receptor (beta chain) is one. Those enrolled in Seattle joined during active infection and were followed longitudinally afterward. Original handling: For nucleated cells, counts were estimated from reference gene primer amplification. Generated by immunoSEQ multiplex PCR, the TCRdb table keeps only in-frame clones and is missing some. V and J calls and clone size come straight from that table; D and trimming were deduced from the DNA. The sample includes about 160,000 clones, 70% to 90% of them seen just once. These data are taken from a study of blood T cell repertoires in COVID-19. Overall study: Donors in the United States, Italy and Spain gave samples during acute or convalescent COVID-19. From T cells, B-cell-depleted T cells, or PBMCs came the material, which was cDNA or gDNA.

There are 12 residues in the CDR3. Trimming shortened V by 7 bases and J by 8 bases, and 13 bases separated the two germline ends. Germline V gene lookup returns CDR1 SNHLY and CDR2 FYNNEI. What was sequenced was peripheral blood. V gene TRBV2 combines with J gene TRBJ2-3, with a possible D match to TRBD2 (6 bases). This receptor was taken from a woman aged 45-65 years with COVID-19, enrolled during active disease. DNA of the CDR3: TGTGCCAGCATGTATGGAGGGCTTACGCAGTATTTT. It specifies CASMYGGLTQYF.